The 25 T cell receptor beta chains presented below share a single source sample, sequenced in a study of post-analysis software for immune sequencing data. General study results and limits: In patients, a few TRBV segments were more frequent than in controls, with TRBV5-6, TRBV5-1 and TRBV20-1 among them.

Their target antigens are unknown. Built from TCR beta cDNA, the libraries had unique molecular identifiers in them. TCRdb re-called the PCR reads through MiXCR, storing one row per CDR3 protein. The sample lists roughly 400,000 distinct CDR3 sequences, about 40% occurring once. Sequencing was done on a sample of blood. These receptors all come from a girl aged 2-15 years with multiple sclerosis.

The genes are TRBV18 and TRBJ1-2, with D perhaps TRBD1 (6 bases). Looked up from germline, CDR1 is KGHSH and CDR2 is LQKENI. The CDR3 has 16 residues. V shed 3 bases and J shed 5 bases, with 19 bases lying between them. CDR3 sequence (DNA): TGTGCCAGCTCACCCATTCCAACAGGGTTAAAGTATGGCTACACCTTC. Amino acid sequence: CASSPIPTGLKYGYTF.

The chain has TRBV18 and TRBJ2-7; TRBD2 matches at 10 bases. V dropped 6 bases and J dropped 5; count of bases not matched to a gene: 13. The CDR3 runs 16 residues. The germline CDR1 and CDR2 sequences are KGHSH and LQKENI. The CDR3 is CASSPAGLAGVHEQYF. CDR3 DNA: TGTGCCAGCTCTCCGGCGGGCCTAGCGGGAGTCCACGAGCAGTACTTC.

This clonotype appeared a few times. The rearrangement links TRBV9 to TRBJ2-3; D is unresolved. V was cut by 0 bases and J by 5 bases, with 4 bases left in between. CDR3 length: 12 amino acids. In germline, CDR1 is SGDLS, CDR2 YYNGEE. As DNA, the CDR3 is TGTGCCAGCAGCGTAGGGGTAGATACGCAGTATTTT. Translated, it gives CASSVGVDTQYF.

This clonotype was counted only a few times. The chain combines TRBV5-1 with TRBJ2-1; the D gene is possibly TRBD1 (5 bases). V lost 1 base to trimming and J lost 6 bases, with 8 bases between them. The CDR3 has 13 amino acids. Germline CDR1 is SGHRS and CDR2 is YFSETQ. The CDR3 coding sequence is TGCGCCAGCAGCTTGCCAGGGTCCAATGAGCAGTTCTTC. It codes for CASSLPGSNEQFF.

This clonotype has just a few counts. This chain joins TRBV7-2 and TRBJ2-1, with 7 positions matching TRBD2. The CDR3 loop spans 14 amino acids. The ends lost 5 bases at V and 9 bases at J; junction bases unmatched: 10. Germline-derived CDR1 and CDR2 are SGHTA and FQGNSA. The CDR3 loop reads CASSAERGRSEQFF. The CDR3 nucleotides read TGTGCCAGCAGCGCGGAGCGGGGCCGGAGTGAGCAGTTCTTC. The variable domain in full, completed from reference TRBV7-2 and TRBJ2-1, reads GAGVSQSPSNKVTEKGKDVELRCDPISGHTALYWYRQSLGQGLEFLIYFQGNSAPDKSGLPSDRFSAERTGGSVSTLTIQRTQQEDSAVYLCASSAERGRSEQFFGPGTRLTVL.

The chain uses TRBV6-6 and TRBJ2-3, with TRBD2 matching 9 bases. Germline CDR1 is MNHNY and CDR2 is SVGAGI (reference sequence). The CDR3 loop spans 17 amino acids. Germline trimming cut 0 bases from V and 4 bases from J; bases unmatched to any gene: 8. CDR3 DNA sequence: TGTGCCAGCAGTTACTCGAGTATCCAGCGGGGGGCAGATACGCAGTATTTT. This gives the protein CASSYSSIQRGADTQYF.

The genes are TRBV7-2 and TRBJ2-3; D is perhaps TRBD2 (5 bases). The CDR3 spans 15 residues. Germline V gene data show CDR1 as SGHTA and CDR2 as FQGNSA. The V end lost 4 bases, the J end lost 0 bases, and 11 bases lay between the germline ends. The CDR3 loop is CASSSRTGSTDTQYF. The CDR3 DNA follows: TGTGCCAGCAGCTCGAGGACTGGGAGCACAGATACGCAGTATTTT.

The rearrangement uses TRBV7-8 and TRBJ2-7, with D possibly matching TRBD2 (5 bases). Between the trimmed V and J ends, which lost 3 bases and 4 bases, there was a span of 10 bases. The V gene's germline CDR1 is SGHVS and CDR2 FQNEAQ. The CDR3 contains 13 residues. The CDR3 region is CASSFGIYYEQYF. CDR3 nucleotide sequence: TGTGCCAGCAGCTTCGGGATTTATTACGAGCAGTACTTC.

This clonotype was counted between two and nine times. This chain joins TRBV29-1 and TRBJ1-5; D not certain. This CDR3 contains 12 residues. Germline loops: CDR1 SQVTM, CDR2 ANQGSEA. The V and J ends lost 4 bases and 7 bases respectively, with 11 bases between them. The DNA for the CDR3 is TGCAGCGTTGCTCGGGAAGGACAGCCCCAGCATTTT. Translation: CSVAREGQPQHF.

A few counts support this clonotype. V usage is TRBV6-2 or TRBV6-3 and J usage is TRBJ2-3; no clear D. Between the trimmed V and J ends, which lost 8 bases and 3 bases, there was a span of 12 bases. Germline loops: CDR1 MNHEY, CDR2 SVGEGT. CDR3 length: 13 residues. CDR3: CASAYPWTDTQYF. In nucleotides, the CDR3 is TGTGCCAGCGCCTACCCGTGGACAGATACGCAGTATTTT.

This sequence joins TRBV3-1 and TRBJ2-3, with 7 nucleotides matching TRBD1. V was clipped by 4 bases and J by 4 bases; unmatched bases: 5. Germline V gene lookup returns CDR1 LGHDT and CDR2 YNNKEL (reference sequence). The length of the CDR3 is 14 residues. The CDR3 region has the DNA TGTGCCAGCAGCCCTGGACAGGCACCAGATACGCAGTATTTT. Its protein is CASSPGQAPDTQYF.

This clonotype was seen a few times. The CDR3 here is CSVTGRRTDTQYF. CDR3 DNA: TGCAGCGTTACAGGGCGTCGCACAGATACGCAGTATTTT. The rearrangement joins TRBV29-1 to TRBJ2-3; the D gene is possibly TRBD1 (6 bases). Germline V gene data show CDR1 as SQVTM and CDR2 as ANQGSEA. The V and J ends lost 5 bases and 1 base respectively, with 10 bases between them. The CDR3 covers 13 residues.

This clonotype has only a few counts. The chain combines TRBV7-2 with TRBJ2-4; possible D gene TRBD2, 5 bases. The CDR3 is 16 residues long. From germline, CDR1 is SGHTA and CDR2 FQGNSA. The V gene lost 5 bases and the J gene lost 0 bases, with 14 bases spanning the gap. CDR3 nucleotide sequence: TGTGCCAGCAGCCGGTCGACCGGACTAGCCAAAAACATTCAGTACTTC. This sequence encodes CASSRSTGLAKNIQYF.

The chain links TRBV6-2 or TRBV6-3 to TRBJ1-1; D call uncertain. Trimming took 8 bases from V and 1 from J, leaving 11 bases between them. Germline V gene lookup returns CDR1 MNHEY and CDR2 SVGEGT. The CDR3 totals 13 residues. The CDR3 DNA is TGTGCCAGCGAAGCAAGGAGGAACACTGAAGCTTTCTTT. This translates into CASEARRNTEAFF.

This clonotype was observed a few times. The V gene is TRBV27, the J gene TRBJ1-1, with 9 bases identical to TRBD1. CDR1 is MNHEY, CDR2 SMNVEV, per germline (reference sequence). The CDR3 runs 19 residues. J was trimmed by 5 bases and V by 2 bases; bases with no gene match: 18. CDR3 sequence reads: CASSLLGRAGQGTGTEAFF. The CDR3 region has the DNA TGTGCCAGCAGTTTACTTGGTCGGGCGGGACAGGGTACTGGTACTGAAGCTTTCTTT.

The rearrangement joins TRBV13 to TRBJ2-7; a possible D gene is TRBD1 (6 bases). Looked up from germline, CDR1 is PRHDT and CDR2 is FYEKMQ (reference sequence). This CDR3 comprises 18 residues. The V gene lost 7 bases and the J gene lost 2 bases, with 27 bases spanning the gap. CDR3 sequence: CASTRFSVRGTLPYEQYF. The CDR3 DNA is TGTGCCAGCACCCGGTTTTCTGTCAGGGGTACACTTCCCTACGAGCAGTACTTC.

The chain joins TRBV7-8 to TRBJ2-1, with D uncertain. The germline V gene has CDR1 SGHVS and CDR2 FQNEAQ. V lost 7 bases to trimming and J lost 3 bases, with 7 bases between them. The CDR3 loop spans 12 amino acids. The CDR3 DNA is TGTGCCAGCAACAGATACTACAATGAGCAGTTCTTC. It specifies CASNRYYNEQFF.

This clonotype was seen a few times. The CDR3 DNA reads TGCAGCGTTCCGGGGCACGACTATGGCTACACCTTC. This sequence encodes CSVPGHDYGYTF. V gene TRBV29-1 combines with J gene TRBJ1-2; perhaps TRBD1 as D (5 bases). Trimming cost V 5 bases and J 3 bases, with 10 bases left between them. Germline V CDR1 and CDR2: SQVTM, ANQGSEA. The CDR3 is made up of 12 amino acids.

The chain carries TRBV20-1 and TRBJ2-1; tentatively, D is TRBD1 (6 bases). The CDR3 has 12 amino acids. Germline lookup yields CDR1 DFQATT and CDR2 SNEGSKA (reference sequence). V lost 5 bases, J lost 8 bases, and 13 bases lay in between. This CDR3 reads CSALGQFYEQFF. The CDR3 coding sequence is TGCAGTGCTCTTGGACAGTTCTATGAGCAGTTCTTC.

The gene calls are TRBV7-9 and TRBJ2-4; D is unresolved. The CDR3 contains 14 residues. Germline lookup yields CDR1 SEHNR and CDR2 FQNEAQ (reference sequence). V was trimmed by 4 bases and J by 3 bases, leaving 10 bases between them. CDR3 protein: CASSSAWDKNIQYF. CDR3 nucleotide sequence: TGTGCCAGCAGCTCTGCTTGGGACAAAAACATTCAGTACTTC.

V usage is TRBV5-1 and J usage is TRBJ1-2; D is uncertain. Trimming removed 0 bases from V and 6 bases from J, with 9 bases in between. CDR1 and CDR2 from the germline V gene are SGHRS and YFSETQ. The CDR3 is made up of 13 amino acids. The CDR3 nucleotides read TGCGCCAGCAGCTTGGACGGGTTTAATGGCTACACCTTC. Translating gives CASSLDGFNGYTF.

The V and J genes are TRBV28 and TRBJ2-1, with unresolved D. The V gene's germline CDR1 is MDHEN and CDR2 SYDVKM. The V end was cut by 6 bases, the J end by 4 bases, with 19 bases between. The CDR3 length is 16 residues. The CDR3 here is CASRSKRSLSYNEQFF. The CDR3 nucleotides read TGTGCCAGCAGATCGAAGAGGTCACTCTCGTACAATGAGCAGTTCTTC.

The chain couples TRBV20-1 to TRBJ2-7; D ambiguous. The closer fit of TRBJ2-4 to the DNA end suggests the J call may be wrong. Germline CDR1 and CDR2: DFQATT and SNEGSKA (reference sequence). This CDR3 is built from 10 residues. CDR3 bases: TGCAGTGCTAGAGGAAACATTCAGTACTTC. This translates into CSARGNIQYF.

This clonotype was counted only a few times. The chain links TRBV14 to TRBJ2-1; 7 bases agree with TRBD2. Trimming at V came to 1 base and at J to 8 bases, leaving 11 bases not matched to a gene. The CDR3 contains 16 residues. Germline V gene sequence: CDR1 SGHDN, CDR2 FVKESK. Here the CDR3 reads CASSQGGGSLLDEQFF. CDR3 in DNA: TGTGCCAGCAGCCAAGGGGGGGGATCCCTGTTGGATGAGCAGTTCTTC.

V gene TRBV27 combines with J gene TRBJ2-1; D might be TRBD1 (6 bases). CDR3 size: 15 residues. Per germline, CDR1 MNHEY and CDR2 SMNVEV (reference sequence). V shed 4 bases and J shed 5 bases, with 15 bases lying between them. CDR3 amino acids: CASSSPRTAHNEQFF. In DNA form, the CDR3 reads TGTGCCAGCAGTTCGCCGAGGACAGCTCACAATGAGCAGTTCTTC.